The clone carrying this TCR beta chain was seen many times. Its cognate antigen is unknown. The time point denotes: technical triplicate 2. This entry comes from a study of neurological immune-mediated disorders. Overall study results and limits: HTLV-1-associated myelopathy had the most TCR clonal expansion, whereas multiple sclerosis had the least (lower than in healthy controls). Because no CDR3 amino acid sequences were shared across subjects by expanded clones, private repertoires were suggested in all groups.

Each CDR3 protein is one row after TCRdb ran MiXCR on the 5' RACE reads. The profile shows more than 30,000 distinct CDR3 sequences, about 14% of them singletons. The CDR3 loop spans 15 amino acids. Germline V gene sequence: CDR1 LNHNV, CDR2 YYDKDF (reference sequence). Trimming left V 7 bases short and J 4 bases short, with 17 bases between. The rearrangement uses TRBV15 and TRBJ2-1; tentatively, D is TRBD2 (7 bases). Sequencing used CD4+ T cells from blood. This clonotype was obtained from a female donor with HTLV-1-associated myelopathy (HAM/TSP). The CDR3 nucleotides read TGTGCCACCAAAGGGGGGGGGCCGGGGTACAATGAGCAGTTCTTC. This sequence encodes CATKGGGPGYNEQFF.